The 29 T cell receptor beta chains below were found in one sample sequenced in a study of T cell repertoires in cytomegalovirus infection. These receptors have no known antigen. TCRdb re-called the reads through MiXCR, storing one row per CDR3 protein. The table has more than 110,000 distinct CDR3 sequences, around 30% seen once; the top ten hold around half. The sample was CD8+ T cells from cultured PBMCs, taken from culture after CMV antigen stimulation. The receptor source for this set is a human donor in good health (CMV status not recorded). Some clones in this sample may be carry-over from other donors' samples.

The chain couples TRBV12-3 or TRBV12-4 to TRBJ1-2; the D is unclear. This CDR3 is built from 15 residues. Trimming shortened V by 2 bases and J by 4 bases, and 14 bases separated the two germline ends. CDR3 coding DNA: TGTGCCAGCAGTTTAATAGAGTGGGGTAGCTATGGCTACACCTTC. Protein sequence: CASSLIEWGSYGYTF.

This rearrangement joins TRBV10-3 to TRBJ1-1; D call uncertain. V lost 3 bases and J lost 4, with 9 bases in between. The length of the CDR3 is 13 residues. Germline V lookup: CDR1 ENHRY, CDR2 SYGVKD. CDR3 coding DNA: TGTGCCATCAGTGAAACACGAGGCACTGAAGCTTTCTTT. It yields the protein CAISETRGTEAFF.

This chain uses TRBV5-3 with TRBJ2-1, with 11 bases lining up with TRBD2. Being an ORF, TRBV5-3 has a function that is uncertain. With V trimmed by 8 bases and J by 6 bases, 10 bases remained unmatched. The CDR3 extends over 15 amino acids. The CDR3 DNA reads TGTGCCAGCAGCCCAACTAGCGGGGGAGGCAATGAGCAGTTCTTC. It encodes CASSPTSGGGNEQFF.

There are a few counts of this clonotype. The V and J genes are TRBV7-9 and TRBJ1-6; 9 bases agree with TRBD1. Germline CDR1 is SEHNR and CDR2 is FQNEAQ (reference sequence). Losses at the gene ends were 4 bases for V and 10 bases for J; bases not matched to a gene: 14. This CDR3 has 17 residues. The CDR3 coding sequence is TGTGCCAGCAGCTCCCACGATCGACAGGGGGTGGGATCACCCCTCCACTTT. This encodes CASSSHDRQGVGSPLHF.

This clonotype was counted many times. The chain links TRBV5-6 to TRBJ1-3; D is undetermined. The V gene lost 0 bases and the J gene lost 0 bases, with 10 bases spanning the gap. Germline lookup yields CDR1 SGHDT and CDR2 YYEEEE. The CDR3 is made up of 16 amino acids. The CDR3 DNA reads TGTGCCAGCAGCTTGGCCGGCAGGCTCTCTGGAAACACCATATATTTT. It codes for CASSLAGRLSGNTIYF.

This clonotype was seen only a few times. As DNA, the CDR3 is TGTGCCAGCAGGGTCCCTTACGACCTCGGGGAGCAGTACTTC. Protein product: CASRVPYDLGEQYF. J is TRBJ2-7 and V is TRBV12-3 or TRBV12-4; no definite D call. This CDR3 region has 14 residues. V lost 6 bases and J lost 7, with 19 bases in between.

The rearrangement links TRBV11-2 to TRBJ2-1, with a weak D call TRBD2 (6 bases). The germline CDR1 and CDR2 sequences are SGHAT and FQNNGV. V lost 1 base to trimming and J lost 4 bases, with 11 bases between them. CDR3 size: 15 residues. DNA for the CDR3: TGTGCCAGCAGCTTAGGTAGCGGTTCTTACAATGAGCAGTTCTTC. As protein: CASSLGSGSYNEQFF.

V gene TRBV28 combines with J gene TRBJ2-7, with D possibly matching TRBD2 (6 bases). V was pared by 4 bases and J by 4 bases, with 14 bases between. The germline gives CDR1 MDHEN, CDR2 SYDVKM. This CDR3 is built from 14 residues. In DNA form, the CDR3 reads TGTGCCAGCAGTTCCCTATGGACTACTTACGAGCAGTACTTC. Protein product: CASSSLWTTYEQYF.

There are many counts of this clonotype. This CDR3 reads CASSSRFGDSSYEQYF. The CDR3 DNA follows: TGTGCCAGCAGCTCGAGGTTTGGGGACAGCTCCTACGAGCAGTACTTC. The chain recombines TRBV11-2 with TRBJ2-7; 7 positions match TRBD1. CDR3 size: 16 residues. V shed 4 bases and J 0 bases; nucleotides not matched to a gene: 9. Germline assignment: CDR1 SGHAT and CDR2 FQNNGV.

This chain joins TRBV6-5 and TRBJ1-5; possibly TRBD1 for D (5 bases). V was shortened by 8 bases and J by 0 bases, with 14 bases between the two germline ends. The CDR3 covers 15 residues. From germline, CDR1 is MNHEY and CDR2 SVGAGI. CDR3: CASGEGIYSNQPQHF. Here the CDR3 DNA reads TGTGCCAGCGGCGAGGGGATTTATAGCAATCAGCCCCAGCATTTT.

CDR3 sequence (DNA): TGTGCCAGCAGCTTTACAGAGGGTGTAGATACGCAGTATTTT. Its protein product is CASSFTEGVDTQYF. The chain employs TRBV7-9 and TRBJ2-3, with D tentatively TRBD2 (5 bases). Trimming took off 3 bases at V and 5 bases at J, with 12 bases between the two ends. Germline V gene lookup returns CDR1 SEHNR and CDR2 FQNEAQ (reference sequence). The CDR3 runs 14 residues.

Here the CDR3 reads CTTSEGRGSYNEQFF. For the CDR3, the DNA is TGTACCACCTCTGAGGGGAGAGGGTCCTACAATGAGCAGTTCTTC. The chain carries TRBV14 and TRBJ2-1; D possibly uses TRBD1 or TRBD2 (5 bases each). The CDR3 is 15 amino acids. Germline values: CDR1 SGHDN, CDR2 FVKESK.

V and J are TRBV27 and TRBJ1-5; 7 bases fit TRBD1. CDR3 length equals 16 residues. V lost 2 bases, J lost 4 bases, and 8 bases stayed unmatched. Germline assignment: CDR1 MNHEY and CDR2 SMNVEV (reference sequence). The CDR3 region is CASSLATRGYNQPQHF. DNA of the CDR3: TGTGCCAGCAGTTTAGCTACCAGGGGGTATAATCAGCCCCAGCATTTT.

The chain has TRBV4-1 and TRBJ1-1; no firm D call. Per the germline V gene, CDR1 is MGHRA and CDR2 is YSYEKL. Trimming shortened V by 0 bases and J by 10 bases, and 9 bases separated the two germline ends. The CDR3 has 12 amino acids. CDR3 in DNA: TGCGCCAGCAGCCAAGATGAGGAAATAGCTTTCTTT. Its translation: CASSQDEEIAFF.

This clonotype was seen more than once but under ten times. The V gene is TRBV4-1, the J gene TRBJ2-3; 7 bases are a match to TRBD2. Germline CDR1 is MGHRA and CDR2 is YSYEKL. The CDR3 runs 15 residues. V gave up 0 bases and J gave up 3 bases; unmatched junction bases: 3. The CDR3 is CASSQERGETDTQYF. The DNA of the CDR3 is TGCGCCAGCAGCCAAGAACGGGGGGAAACAGATACGCAGTATTTT.

V usage is TRBV14 and J usage is TRBJ1-1; D is unresolved. V was clipped by 1 base and J by 6 bases, with 6 bases between them. The CDR3 has 12 amino acids. Germline CDR1 and CDR2: SGHDN and FVKESK. The CDR3 region has the DNA TGTGCCAGCAGCCAAGGGACCTCTGAAGCTTTCTTT. It codes for CASSQGTSEAFF.

This chain connects TRBV3-1 to TRBJ1-4; D not certain. Deletions cut 0 bases from V and 4 bases from J, with 12 bases between. Germline CDR1 and CDR2: LGHDT and YNNKEL (reference sequence). There are 16 residues in the CDR3. The CDR3: CASSQDNDPVNEKLFF. The CDR3 DNA sequence: TGTGCCAGCAGCCAAGATAATGACCCGGTTAATGAAAAACTGTTTTTT.

The chain carries TRBV7-8 and TRBJ2-7; 14 bases line up with TRBD2. CDR3 length: 15 residues. The V and J ends lost 3 bases and 6 bases, in that order; junction bases with no gene match: 4. CDR1 SGHVS and CDR2 FQNEAQ come from the germline V gene. The chain's CDR3 is CASSFSGLAGAEQYF. DNA of the CDR3: TGTGCCAGCAGCTTTTCGGGACTAGCGGGGGCCGAGCAGTACTTC.

V and J are TRBV2 and TRBJ2-1; TRBD2 aligns across 8 bases. CDR3 length: 13 amino acids. V trimming: 9 bases; J trimming: 3 bases; junction bases outside the gene matches: 4. The germline gives CDR1 SNHLY, CDR2 FYNNEI. The CDR3 is CARTGGDYNEQFF. The CDR3 DNA reads TGTGCCAGGACCGGGGGGGACTACAATGAGCAGTTCTTC.

This clonotype was seen a handful of times. V is TRBV7-9 and J is TRBJ1-2; the match to TRBD1 covers 8 bases. This CDR3 comprises 14 residues. The V gene's germline CDR1 is SEHNR and CDR2 FQNEAQ (reference sequence). V lost 5 bases and J lost 4; bases outside the gene matches: 6. Here the CDR3 DNA reads TGTGCCAGCAGCCCTAGGACAGGGAGCTATGGCTACACCTTC. Amino acids: CASSPRTGSYGYTF.

CDR3 loop: CASSIPGLGQTYGYTF. Here the CDR3 DNA reads TGTGCCAGTAGTATACCTGGTTTGGGACAGACTTATGGCTACACCTTC. The rearrangement links TRBV19 to TRBJ1-2, with TRBD1 identical over 7 bases. The CDR3 runs 16 residues. V was pared by 2 bases and J by 5 bases, with 11 bases of the junction left unmatched. Germline V gene sequence: CDR1 LNHDA, CDR2 SQIVND (reference sequence). Variable domain in full (rest from reference TRBV19 and TRBJ1-2): DGGITQSPKYLFRKEGQNVTLSCEQNLNHDAMYWYRQDPGQGLRLIYYSQIVNDFQKGDIAEGYSVSREKKESFPLTVTSAQKNPTAFYLCASSIPGLGQTYGYTFGSGTRLTVV.

The V gene is TRBV7-4, the J gene TRBJ2-1; D assignment may be TRBD1 or TRBD2 (5 bases each). Germline lookup yields CDR1 SGHVT and CDR2 SQSDAQ. This CDR3 comprises 13 residues. Trimming pared 8 bases from V and 7 bases from J, leaving 15 bases between. The CDR3, as DNA: TGTGCCAGCCTCCAGGGTGGGGGTAATGAGCAGTTCTTC. Its protein is CASLQGGGNEQFF.

The chain links TRBV7-8 to TRBJ2-7; D is uncertain. This CDR3 contains 14 residues. Germline V gene sequence: CDR1 SGHVS, CDR2 FQNEAQ. Trimming took off 3 bases at V and 5 bases at J, with 14 bases between the two ends. For the CDR3, the DNA is TGTGCCAGCAGCTTGCGACTCGGCATCGACGAGCAGTACTTC. The encoded protein is CASSLRLGIDEQYF.

The V gene is TRBV6-2 or TRBV6-3, the J gene TRBJ1-5; D not resolved. The CDR3 spans 13 residues. Trimming took off 2 bases at V and 7 bases at J, with 9 bases between the two ends. Germline CDR1 is MNHEY and CDR2 is SVGEGT. Here the CDR3 DNA reads TGTGCCAGCAGTTACCTCGGGTACCAGCCCCAGCATTTT. Protein product: CASSYLGYQPQHF.

This clonotype was seen only a few times. The chain couples TRBV7-2 to TRBJ2-1, with TRBD1 matching 7 bases. Trimming took 5 bases from V and 1 from J; bases not matched to a gene: 8. This CDR3 has 16 residues. Germline V gene lookup returns CDR1 SGHTA and CDR2 FQGNSA. The CDR3 nucleotides read TGTGCCAGCAGCGGACGACAGGGTTTTTCCTACAATGAGCAGTTCTTC. Amino acid sequence: CASSGRQGFSYNEQFF.

V usage is TRBV28 and J usage is TRBJ1-1; unclear D gene. The V and J ends lost 2 bases and 6 bases respectively, with 13 bases between them. Germline V gives CDR1 MDHEN, CDR2 SYDVKM. This CDR3 is 14 amino acids long. The chain's CDR3 is CASSLPGFWAEAFF. DNA for the CDR3: TGTGCCAGCAGTTTACCAGGTTTCTGGGCTGAAGCTTTCTTT.

The rearrangement uses TRBV7-6 and TRBJ2-1, with a weak D call TRBD1 (6 bases). CDR3 length: 13 residues. With 2 bases removed from V and 8 bases from J, the gap between germline ends came to 10 bases. Germline V gene data show CDR1 as SGHVS and CDR2 as FNYEAQ. The CDR3 DNA follows: TGTGCCAGCAGCTTAACAGGGTTCGATGAGCAGTTCTTC. It codes for CASSLTGFDEQFF.

Note on this clonotype: A much larger clone sits a single nucleotide away, making a read error possible. V and J are TRBV7-6 and TRBJ2-3, with D uncertain. Germline V gives CDR1 SGHVS, CDR2 FNYEAQ. The CDR3 loop spans 12 amino acids. CDR3 sequence (DNA): TGTGCCGGCAGTGCGGGCACAGATACGCAGTATTTT. Its translation is CAGSAGTDTQYF.

In its sample, this clonotype was seen a few times. The V and J genes are TRBV9 and TRBJ2-1; D is ambiguous. The CDR3 totals 15 residues. Germline values: CDR1 SGDLS, CDR2 YYNGEE. V lost 4 bases and J 4 bases, leaving 15 bases between the germline ends. CDR3 bases: TGTGCCAGCAGCCCCGCGCCCGCGGCGTACAATGAGCAGTTCTTC. As protein: CASSPAPAAYNEQFF.